The TCR beta chain under discussion was sequenced for a study of T cells in pancreatic ductal adenocarcinoma. The study, taken as a whole, reports: Tumor and blood clonality did not differ significantly, about 0.1 versus 0.07.

Sequenced by immunoSEQ multiplex PCR; TCRdb stores in-frame clones only, minus some. The sample lists more than 85,000 clones, around 96% occurring once. No neoadjuvant therapy was given to the selected pancreatic ductal adenocarcinoma patients before their surgery. Regarding this clone: As yet, its antigen is unknown.

CDR1 SGHAT and CDR2 FQNNGV come from the germline V gene. The CDR3 totals 14 residues. V lost 5 bases and J lost 5; bases outside the gene matches: 5. The origin of this receptor is a human donor with pancreatic ductal adenocarcinoma. Sequenced sample: PBMCs. The V gene is TRBV11-2, the J gene TRBJ1-1; 10 nucleotides agree with TRBD1. As DNA, the CDR3 is TGTGCCAGCAGCCCGGACAGGGGGGAAACTGAAGCTTTCTTT. Residues: CASSPDRGETEAFF.